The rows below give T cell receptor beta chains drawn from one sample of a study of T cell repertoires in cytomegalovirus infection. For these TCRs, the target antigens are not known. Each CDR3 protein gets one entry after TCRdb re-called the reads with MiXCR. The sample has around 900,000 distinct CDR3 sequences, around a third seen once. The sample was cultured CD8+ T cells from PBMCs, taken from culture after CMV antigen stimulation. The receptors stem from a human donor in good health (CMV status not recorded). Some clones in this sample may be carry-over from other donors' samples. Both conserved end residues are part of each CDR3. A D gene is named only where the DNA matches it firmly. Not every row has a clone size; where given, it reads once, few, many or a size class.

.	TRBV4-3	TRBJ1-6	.	TGCGCCAGCAGCCAAGATACCTTCGACCAGGCGGATTCACCCCTCCACTTT	CASSQDTFDQADSPLHF
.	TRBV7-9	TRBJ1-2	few	TGTGCCAGCAGCCTAGGGGGAGGAAATTCGAAGGGCTACACCTTC	CASSLGGGNSKGYTF
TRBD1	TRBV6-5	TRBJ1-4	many	TGTGCCAGCAGTACCGGACAGGGGGGCAAACTGTTTTTT	CASSTGQGGKLFF
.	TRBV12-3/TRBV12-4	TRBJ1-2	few	TGTGCCAGCAGCCCGACAGGAGACCGTGGCTACACCTTC	CASSPTGDRGYTF
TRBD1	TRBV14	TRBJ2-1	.	TGTGCCAGCAGCCAACGCACGAATACAGGGGATGAGCAGTTCTTC	CASSQRTNTGDEQFF
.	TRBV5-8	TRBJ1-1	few	TGTGCCAGCACCGTTGGCAGTTCCAACACTGAAGCTTTCTTT	CASTVGSSNTEAFF
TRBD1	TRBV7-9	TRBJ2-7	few	TGTGCCAGCAGTCGGGACAGGGACGAGCAGTACTTC	CASSRDRDEQYF
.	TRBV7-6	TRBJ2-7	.	TGTGCCAGCTCGTATCAAGAGGGGTCGGGGATCCATGACGGGCAGTACTTC	CASSYQEGSGIHDGQYF
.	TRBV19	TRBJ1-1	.	TGTGCCAGTAGTAGTCTGAGGACTATGAACACTGAAGCTTTCTTT	CASSSLRTMNTEAFF
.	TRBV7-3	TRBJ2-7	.	TGTGCCAGCAGAAAAAACTACGAGCAGTACTTC	CASRKNYEQYF
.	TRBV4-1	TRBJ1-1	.	TGTGCCAGCAGCCAAGAGGTTGGATCCACTGAAGCTTTCTTT	CASSQEVGSTEAFF
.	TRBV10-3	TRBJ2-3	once	TGTGCCGCCCGACTAGGTCAGAGTAGGGTAGATACGCAGTATTTT	CAARLGQSRVDTQYF
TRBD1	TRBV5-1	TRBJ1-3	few	TGCGCCAGCAGCTTGACGACAGGGGGTTCTGGAAACACCATATATTTT	CASSLTTGGSGNTIYF
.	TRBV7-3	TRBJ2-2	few	TGTGCCAGCAGCTCCTCCAGGGTGTCGGGCGGGGAGCTGTTTTTT	CASSSSRVSGGELFF
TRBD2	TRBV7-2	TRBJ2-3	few	TGTGCCAGCAGCTTAAGGGCGGGGGGGAGGTCGAAAGGGAGCACAGATACGCAGTATTTT	CASSLRAGGRSKGSTDTQYF
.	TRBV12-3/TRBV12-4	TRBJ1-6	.	TGTGCCAGCAACCCTACGGGTTACAATTCACCCCTCCACTTT	CASNPTGYNSPLHF
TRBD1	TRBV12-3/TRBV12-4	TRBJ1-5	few	TGTGCCAGCAGTCGGGACAGGATGAATCAGCCCCAGCATTTT	CASSRDRMNQPQHF
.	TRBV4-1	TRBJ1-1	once	TGCGCCAGCAGCCAGGGGCCTAGGGGTACTGAAGCTTTCTTT	CASSQGPRGTEAFF
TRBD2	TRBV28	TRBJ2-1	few	TGTGCCAGCTTACTAGCGGGGGAGTACAATGAGCAGTTCTTC	CASLLAGEYNEQFF
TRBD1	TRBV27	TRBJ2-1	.	TGTGCCAGCAGGTGGACAGGGACTGGGAATGAGCAGTTCTTC	CASRWTGTGNEQFF
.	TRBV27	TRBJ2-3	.	TGTGCCAGCACCTGGGGCGGGGCCACAGATACGCAGTATTTT	CASTWGGATDTQYF
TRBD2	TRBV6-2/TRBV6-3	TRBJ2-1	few	TGTGCCAGCAGTCGGCGGGGGGGCAACAATGAGCAGTTCTTC	CASSRRGGNNEQFF
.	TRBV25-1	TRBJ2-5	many	TGTGCCAGCAGTGAAGAGACCCAGTACTTC	CASSEETQYF
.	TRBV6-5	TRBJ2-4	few	TGTGCCAGCAAGAGTCGGGATAACAAAAACATTCAGTACTTC	CASKSRDNKNIQYF
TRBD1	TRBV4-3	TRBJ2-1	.	TGCGCCAGCAGCCCAACAGGGGGAGAGCAGTTCTTC	CASSPTGGEQFF
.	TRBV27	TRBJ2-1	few	TGTGCCAGCAGTTCTCGGAATGGTATATCCTACAATGAGCAGTTCTTC	CASSSRNGISYNEQFF
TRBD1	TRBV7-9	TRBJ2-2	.	TGTGGCAGCAGCGCCGACAGGGGGCAAGGCACCGGGGAGCTGTTTTTT	CGSSADRGQGTGELFF
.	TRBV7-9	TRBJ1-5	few	TGTGCCAGCAGCCCCGGAGGGAATAGCAATCAGCCCCAGCATTTT	CASSPGGNSNQPQHF